A single sample is the source of the 21 T cell receptor beta chains below, sequenced in a study of shared clonotypes between healthy human individuals. Sequenced by immunoSEQ multiplex PCR; TCRdb stores in-frame clones only, minus some. The table lists about 490,000 clones, less than 80% of them singletons. The sample was PBMCs. These TCRs come from a woman between 35 and 50 years old in good health. Some clones in this sample may be carry-over from other donors' samples.

The rearrangement uses TRBV28 and TRBJ1-4; possibly TRBD1 for D (5 bases). Trimming took 7 bases from V and 8 from J, leaving 11 bases between them. The CDR3 is 12 residues long. Germline CDR1 and CDR2: MDHEN and SYDVKM. This CDR3 reads CASTRVNEKLFF. In DNA, the CDR3 is TGTGCCAGCACCAGGGTAAACGAAAAACTGTTTTTT. The complete variable domain, with remaining parts taken from reference TRBV28 and TRBJ1-4, reads DVKVTQSSRYLVKRTGEKVFLECVQDMDHENMFWYRQDPGLGLRLIYFSYDVKMKEKGDIPEGYSVSREKKERFSLILESASTNQTSMYLCASTRVNEKLFFGSGTQLSVL.

This sequence joins TRBV29-1 and TRBJ1-1; D gene unclear. The CDR3 is 11 amino acids. Germline V gene lookup returns CDR1 SQVTM and CDR2 ANQGSEA. V lost 5 bases to trimming and J lost 0 bases, with 4 bases between them. CDR3 nucleotide sequence: TGCAGCGTTAGCATGAACACTGAAGCTTTCTTT. Encoded protein: CSVSMNTEAFF.

The genes are TRBV29-1 and TRBJ2-1; D gene unclear. Per the germline V gene, CDR1 is SQVTM and CDR2 is ANQGSEA. CDR3 length: 12 amino acids. V shed 3 bases and J shed 2 bases, with 5 bases lying between them. The CDR3 sequence: CSVDTAYNEQFF. In DNA form, the CDR3 reads TGCAGCGTTGACACAGCCTACAATGAGCAGTTCTTC.

This rearrangement joins TRBV4-2 to TRBJ1-1, with 11 nucleotides matching TRBD1. CDR1 is LGHNA, CDR2 YNFKEQ, per germline. V lost 3 bases, J lost 4 bases, and 4 bases stayed unmatched. CDR3 length: 15 residues. The CDR3 region is CASSQAGTGGTEAFF. For the CDR3, the DNA is TGTGCCAGCAGCCAGGCCGGGACAGGGGGCACTGAAGCTTTCTTT.

V usage is TRBV27 and J usage is TRBJ2-7, with D unclear. V gave up 2 bases and J gave up 0 bases, with 14 bases separating them. The CDR3 is made up of 16 amino acids. Germline V gene sequence: CDR1 MNHEY, CDR2 SMNVEV (reference sequence). In DNA, the CDR3 is TGTGCCAGCAGTTTACATTTAATAGGCAGCTCCTACGAGCAGTACTTC. Protein: CASSLHLIGSSYEQYF.

The gene calls are TRBV11-3 and TRBJ2-3, with 8 bases that match TRBD2. CDR1 and CDR2 from the germline V gene are SGHNT and YENEEA. The CDR3 spans 17 residues. The V and J ends lost 4 bases and 1 base, in that order; junction bases with no gene match: 10. This CDR3 is CASSSGKAGARTDTQYF. The CDR3 coding sequence is TGTGCCAGCAGCTCCGGCAAAGCGGGAGCCCGCACAGATACGCAGTATTTT.

J is TRBJ2-5 and V is TRBV9; D possibly corresponds to TRBD1 (6 bases). Trimming left V 0 bases short and J 5 bases short, with 17 bases between. Looked up from germline, CDR1 is SGDLS and CDR2 is YYNGEE. This CDR3 has 16 amino acids. In nucleotides, the CDR3 is TGTGCCAGCAGCGTAGGGGGGCCGCAAAGAGGGGAGACCCAGTACTTC. Its protein product is CASSVGGPQRGETQYF.

The CDR3 region is CASSPGVQAGHEQYF. Here the CDR3 DNA reads TGTGCCAGCAGCCCCGGGGTGCAGGCTGGACACGAGCAGTACTTC. The chain employs TRBV7-7 and TRBJ2-7; a possible D gene is TRBD2 (5 bases). Germline V gene sequence: CDR1 SSHAT, CDR2 FNYEAQ (reference sequence). Trimming took 5 bases from V and 5 from J, leaving 19 bases between them. CDR3 size: 15 residues.

This chain links TRBV18 with TRBJ2-2, with TRBD2 identical over 7 bases. The trim removed 3 bases at V and 9 bases at J, leaving 16 bases unmatched. This CDR3 is built from 17 residues. Germline V gives CDR1 KGHSH, CDR2 LQKENI. CDR3 sequence: CASSPFGDPSGTRELFF. CDR3 nucleotide sequence: TGTGCCAGCTCACCGTTCGGGGATCCTAGCGGTACTCGGGAGCTGTTTTTT.

This rearrangement joins TRBV30 to TRBJ2-5, with D tentatively TRBD2 (7 bases). V dropped 4 bases and J dropped 5 bases, with 17 bases sitting between them. The germline V gene has CDR1 GTSNPN and CDR2 SVGIG (reference sequence). The CDR3 sequence is 14 residues long. The CDR3 sequence is CAWNHRGAEETQYF. The CDR3 bases are TGTGCCTGGAATCACCGGGGGGCGGAGGAGACCCAGTACTTC. The entire variable domain, with the rest obtained from reference TRBV30 and TRBJ2-5, is as follows: SQTIHQWPATLVQPVGSPLSLECTVEGTSNPNLYWYRQAAGRGLQLLFYSVGIGQISSEVPQNLSASRPQDRQFILSSKKLLLSDSGFYLCAWNHRGAEETQYFGPGTRLLVL.

This rearrangement joins TRBV30 to TRBJ1-3; D is unresolved. Germline assignment: CDR1 GTSNPN and CDR2 SVGIG (reference sequence). V was pared by 2 bases and J by 0 bases, with 17 bases between. The CDR3 length is 17 residues. The CDR3 sequence is CAWSPGAQVDSGNTIYF. The DNA for the CDR3 is TGTGCCTGGAGTCCAGGTGCCCAGGTCGACTCTGGAAACACCATATATTTT.

The CDR3 coding sequence is TGTGCCTGGAGTGCGGTTAAGGGCACTGAAGCTTTCTTT. Translated, it gives CAWSAVKGTEAFF. The chain has TRBV30 and TRBJ1-1; D is unclear. This CDR3 contains 13 residues. V was clipped by 1 base and J by 4 bases, with 10 bases between them. Germline V lookup: CDR1 GTSNPN, CDR2 SVGIG (reference sequence). Filled out from reference TRBV30 and TRBJ1-1, the complete variable domain reads SQTIHQWPATLVQPVGSPLSLECTVEGTSNPNLYWYRQAAGRGLQLLFYSVGIGQISSEVPQNLSASRPQDRQFILSSKKLLLSDSGFYLCAWSAVKGTEAFFGQGTRLTVV.

CDR3 loop: CASSLGRGPQFF. CDR3 nucleotide sequence: TGTGCCAGCAGTTTAGGTCGGGGCCCCCAGTTCTTC. The V gene is TRBV27, the J gene TRBJ2-1; D may be TRBD1 or TRBD2 (5 bases each). V gave up 2 bases and J gave up 13 bases, with 12 bases separating them. CDR3 length equals 12 residues. Germline CDR1 reads MNHEY; CDR2 reads SMNVEV (reference sequence).

The genes are TRBV11-2 and TRBJ2-7; 8 nucleotides agree with TRBD2. Germline-derived CDR1 and CDR2 are SGHAT and FQNNGV. The ends lost 3 bases at V and 7 bases at J; junction bases unmatched: 11. The CDR3 has 15 residues. CDR3 in amino acids: CASSFPGTSPREQYF. For the CDR3, the DNA is TGTGCCAGCAGCTTCCCCGGGACTAGTCCCAGGGAGCAGTACTTC.

The V call is TRBV2, the J call TRBJ2-7, with unresolved D. The CDR3 runs to 13 residues. Trimming took off 6 bases at V and 2 bases at J, with 11 bases between the two ends. Germline CDR1 is SNHLY and CDR2 is FYNNEI. CDR3 bases: TGTGCCAGCAGGGTCGGTATGGCCTACGAGCAGTACTTC. Translation gives CASRVGMAYEQYF.

The genes are TRBV5-1 and TRBJ2-5, with a possible D match to TRBD2 (5 bases). The DNA end lines up better with TRBJ2-7; the J call may be wrong. From germline, CDR1 is SGHRS and CDR2 YFSETQ. CDR3 size: 15 residues. The chain's CDR3 is CASSLVSPGMYEQYF. The DNA for the CDR3 is TGCGCCAGCAGCTTGGTGTCTCCGGGGATGTACGAGCAGTACTTC.

The chain joins TRBV27 to TRBJ1-5, with 8 bases aligning to TRBD1. With 5 bases clipped from V and 0 bases from J, the junction kept 6 bases outside the gene matches. The CDR3 loop spans 16 amino acids. The germline V gene encodes CDR1 MNHEY and CDR2 SMNVEV (reference sequence). CDR3 in amino acids: CASSPSGGLSNQPQHF. The DNA for the CDR3 is TGTGCCAGCAGTCCATCAGGGGGCCTTAGCAATCAGCCCCAGCATTTT.

This clone was seen only a few times. This chain links TRBV7-9 with TRBJ2-7, with TRBD2 identical over 8 bases. The CDR3 length is 15 residues. Trimming took 5 bases from V and 1 from J; bases not matched to a gene: 7. Per germline, CDR1 SEHNR and CDR2 FQNEAQ (reference sequence). The CDR3 bases are TGTGCCAGCAGCCCTCGGACTAGCAAATCCTACGAGCAGTACTTC. Protein: CASSPRTSKSYEQYF.

This clone was seen once. V gene TRBV19 combines with J gene TRBJ2-2, with 7 nucleotides matching TRBD2. Unmatched junction bases numbered 5, after V lost 6 bases and J lost 1 base. The germline CDR1 and CDR2 sequences are LNHDA and SQIVND (reference sequence). The CDR3 consists of 15 residues. The CDR3 DNA is TGTGCCAGTAGAGGCGGGAGTGGGAACACCGGGGAGCTGTTTTTT. Translation: CASRGGSGNTGELFF.

This sequence joins TRBV18 and TRBJ1-5; D ambiguous. Germline CDR1 is KGHSH and CDR2 is LQKENI. Trimming took 3 bases from V and 0 from J, leaving 3 bases between them. The CDR3 contains 13 residues. CDR3 sequence: CASSPLSNQPQHF. In DNA form, the CDR3 reads TGTGCCAGCTCACCCCTTAGCAATCAGCCCCAGCATTTT.

This sequence joins TRBV2 and TRBJ2-7; TRBD1 or TRBD2 may be the D gene (5 bases each). The CDR3 length is 13 residues. The germline V gene encodes CDR1 SNHLY and CDR2 FYNNEI. Trimming took off 9 bases at V and 2 bases at J, with 14 bases between the two ends. In DNA form, the CDR3 reads TGTGCCAGGGGTCGGGGCAGCCCCTACGAGCAGTACTTC. This gives the protein CARGRGSPYEQYF.